This T cell receptor (beta chain) comes out of a study of shared clonotypes between healthy human individuals. Overall study: Aged between 18 and 49, the donors were two women and a few men. The plates for each donor numbered three CD4 naive, three CD4 memory, two CD8 naive and one CD8 memory.

The table came from immunoSEQ multiplex PCR; TCRdb's copy has only in-frame clones and leaves some out. This table has under 600,000 clones, about 96% appearing once. Study-wide results and limits: The four-donor shared clonotypes exceeded non-shared clonotypes in generation probability, with non-shared ones scoring lower.

CDR3 length: 14 residues. The germline CDR1 and CDR2 sequences are MNHNS and SASEGT. The junction had 8 bases not matched to a gene; V was cut back by 6 bases and J by 3 bases. A CD45RA+ naive subset and a CD45RA-negative memory subset were split from CD4+ cells. On this clone itself: Its antigen is undetermined.

Sequencing input: naive CD4+ T cells sorted from blood. The subset here: CD45RA+ positively selected. The chain is built from TRBV6-1 and TRBJ2-7; 7 nucleotides match TRBD1. The source is a young woman in good health. CDR3 sequence: CASSTGTVDYEQYF. The DNA of the CDR3 is TGTGCCAGCAGCACCGGGACAGTAGACTACGAGCAGTACTTC.